This T cell receptor beta chain emerged from a study of cytomegalovirus exposure and HLA in healthy donors. General study points: TCR beta V- and J-gene trimming was later associated with a missense DCLRE1C variant. Prediction of most subjects' HLA-A and HLA-B alleles by TCR beta sequences was reportedly accurate.

Comments on this clone: Its specificity is unknown. The same CDR3 is also encoded by other DNA sequences in this sample.

PCR was performed using 60 Vbeta and 13 Jbeta primers. The protocol was immunoSEQ multiplex PCR, while the TCRdb copy is restricted to in-frame clones and leaves out a portion. The sample carries about 63,000 clones, approximately 75% recorded once. V lost 8 bases to trimming and J lost 3 bases; unmatched junction nucleotides: 2. Germline CDR1 reads MDHEN; CDR2 reads SYDVKM. The CDR3 loop spans 13 amino acids. Sequencing input: PBMCs. This chain links TRBV28 with TRBJ1-5; 9 bases match TRBD1. The TCR was taken from a man aged 45-60 years in good health and CMV-seropositive. Written as DNA, the CDR3 is TGTGCCAGCCGGGACAGGGACAATCAGCCCCAGCATTTT. Translating it yields CASRDRDNQPQHF.